A single sample is the source of the 27 T cell receptor beta chains below, sequenced in a study of T cell repertoires in aging, cancer and after chemotherapy. Rearranged V-D-J TRB sequences were amplified with a mixed TRB-A/B primer pool. TCRdb ran MiXCR on the multiplex PCR reads and lists one entry per CDR3 protein. The sample holds roughly 7,800 distinct CDR3 sequences, approximately 49% seen once. The template was genomic DNA from peripheral blood, not RNA. The sample was blood. These receptors originate from a human donor with a solid tumor.

The CDR3 is CASSSHRARNEKLFF. The CDR3 nucleotides read TGTGCCAGCAGCTCTCACAGGGCTCGAAATGAAAAACTGTTTTTT. The chain couples TRBV7-6 to TRBJ1-4, with D possibly being TRBD1 (6 bases). Germline lookup yields CDR1 SGHVS and CDR2 FNYEAQ. Trimming cost V 4 bases and J 5 bases, with 14 bases left between them. This CDR3 contains 15 residues. The whole variable domain, filled in from reference TRBV7-6 and TRBJ1-4, reads GAGVSQSPRYKVTKRGQDVALRCDPISGHVSLYWYRQALGQGPEFLTYFNYEAQQDKSGLPNDRFSAERPEGSISTLTIQRTEQRDSAMYRCASSSHRARNEKLFFGSGTQLSVL.

The chain joins TRBV5-6 to TRBJ1-6; weak D call: TRBD1 (5 bases). Germline V lookup: CDR1 SGHDT, CDR2 YYEEEE. Trimming cost V 3 bases and J 10 bases, with 11 bases left between them. The CDR3 has 13 amino acids. Here the CDR3 DNA reads TGTGCCAGCAGCTGGGGGACGGAATCACCCCTCCACTTT. Residues: CASSWGTESPLHF.

The rearrangement uses TRBV7-9 and TRBJ2-7; perhaps TRBD1 as D (5 bases). Germline loops: CDR1 SEHNR, CDR2 FQNEAQ (reference sequence). The CDR3 is 13 residues long. Trimming pared 1 base from V and 7 bases from J, leaving 11 bases between. The CDR3 nucleotides read TGTGCCAGCAGCTTAGACCCTTCAGGGGAGCAGTACTTC. This sequence encodes CASSLDPSGEQYF.

The V call is TRBV7-6, the J call TRBJ2-7, with D possibly matching TRBD1 (6 bases). Germline-derived CDR1 and CDR2 are SGHVS and FNYEAQ. V was shortened by 6 bases and J by 0 bases, with 18 bases between the two germline ends. CDR3 size: 16 residues. The CDR3 region is CASSAVSGQGSYEQYF. The CDR3 nucleotides read TGTGCCAGCAGTGCTGTTTCGGGACAAGGCTCCTACGAGCAGTACTTC.

This sequence joins TRBV11-2 and TRBJ1-2; D unclear. V dropped 5 bases and J dropped 3 bases, with 19 bases sitting between them. Per germline, CDR1 SGHAT and CDR2 FQNNGV. CDR3 length: 16 amino acids. The CDR3 here is CASSPRMGILYYGYTF. The CDR3 bases are TGTGCCAGCAGCCCACGAATGGGGATCTTGTACTATGGCTACACCTTC.

This clonotype was seen just once. This chain uses TRBV27 with TRBJ2-7, with D possibly being TRBD1 (6 bases). Germline CDR1 is MNHEY and CDR2 is SMNVEV (reference sequence). The CDR3 totals 13 residues. The ends were cut back, 5 bases at V and 0 bases at J, with 8 bases in the middle. The CDR3 reads CASSKDSSYEQYF. The CDR3, as DNA: TGTGCCAGCAGTAAGGACAGCTCCTACGAGCAGTACTTC.

The CDR3 sequence: CASSLRRNTGELFF. CDR3 DNA sequence: TGTGCCAGCAGCTTAAGACGGAACACCGGGGAGCTGTTTTTT. The V call is TRBV7-9, the J call TRBJ2-2; no reliable D call. The V gene lost 2 bases and the J gene lost 1 base, with 5 bases spanning the gap. This CDR3 contains 14 residues. Per germline, CDR1 SEHNR and CDR2 FQNEAQ (reference sequence).

This rearrangement joins TRBV7-3 to TRBJ2-3; no definite D call. V lost 5 bases to trimming and J lost 1 base, with 13 bases between them. CDR1 is SGHTA, CDR2 FQGTGA, per germline. This CDR3 is 15 amino acids long. The CDR3 sequence is CASSVVGGGTDTQYF. Here the CDR3 DNA reads TGTGCCAGCAGCGTAGTGGGTGGAGGCACAGATACGCAGTATTTT.

This clonotype appeared a few times. The V gene is TRBV6-5, the J gene TRBJ2-7; D is possibly TRBD1 (6 bases). From germline, CDR1 is MNHEY and CDR2 SVGAGI. This CDR3 comprises 15 residues. V lost 5 bases, J lost 0 bases, and 14 bases lay in between. The CDR3 spells CASSDTGMSSYEQYF. CDR3 in DNA: TGTGCCAGCAGTGACACAGGGATGAGCTCCTACGAGCAGTACTTC.

The chain links TRBV5-1 to TRBJ2-7; TRBD1 might be the D (5 bases). Trimming stripped 4 bases from V and 7 bases from J, with 21 bases between. CDR3 length: 15 amino acids. Germline loops: CDR1 SGHRS, CDR2 YFSETQ. CDR3 bases: TGCGCCAGCAGCCGTTATATGGGGCCGCCTAGTGAGCAGTACTTC. Amino acid sequence: CASSRYMGPPSEQYF.

This chain joins TRBV7-6 and TRBJ1-4, with a tentative D call TRBD1 (6 bases). CDR1 is SGHVS, CDR2 FNYEAQ, per germline. CDR3 length equals 14 residues. The ends were cut back, 3 bases at V and 2 bases at J, with 7 bases in the middle. CDR3 in amino acids: CASSFGGTNEKLFF. Written as DNA, the CDR3 is TGTGCCAGCAGCTTTGGGGGCACTAATGAAAAACTGTTTTTT.

On this clonotype: Here the CDR3 omits its conserved ending phenylalanine or tryptophan, so a read error is the likely source. This chain joins TRBV27 and TRBJ1-1; 8 positions match TRBD1. The ends lost 6 bases at V and 7 bases at J; junction bases unmatched: 4. The CDR3 contains 12 residues. Germline V CDR1 and CDR2: MNHEY, SMNVEV (reference sequence). CDR3: CASSGQGGEAFL. The CDR3 DNA reads TGTGCCAGCAGCGGACAGGGCGGTGAAGCTTTCTTA.

The chain couples TRBV11-3 to TRBJ2-1, with D uncertain. Trimming pared 5 bases from V and 6 bases from J, leaving 5 bases between. The CDR3 spans 11 residues. In germline, CDR1 is SGHNT, CDR2 YENEEA. CDR3 region: CASSNVNEQFF. The CDR3 DNA is TGTGCCAGCAGCAACGTCAATGAGCAGTTCTTC.

The chain employs TRBV28 and TRBJ1-1, with TRBD1 matching 9 bases. Germline V lookup: CDR1 MDHEN, CDR2 SYDVKM. The CDR3 extends over 15 amino acids. V shed 3 bases and J 6 bases; nucleotides not matched to a gene: 8. CDR3 nucleotides: TGTGCCAGCAGTTTTAACACAGGGGGCCCGGCTGAAGCTTTCTTT. Residues: CASSFNTGGPAEAFF.

V is TRBV28 and J is TRBJ1-5, with D possibly matching TRBD1 (5 bases). CDR1 is MDHEN and CDR2 is SYDVKM in the germline V gene. The CDR3 has 15 amino acids. Trimming pared 6 bases from V and 2 bases from J, leaving 14 bases between. CDR3 in DNA: TGTGCCAGCAGCCAGACAGTGGAGCGCAATCAGCCCCAGCATTTT. As protein: CASSQTVERNQPQHF.

This rearrangement joins TRBV19 to TRBJ1-3; D is possibly TRBD1 (5 bases). Germline V CDR1 and CDR2: LNHDA, SQIVND (reference sequence). Trimming took 0 bases from V and 4 from J, leaving 28 bases between them. The CDR3 consists of 21 residues. The CDR3 DNA reads TGTGCCAGTAGTATAGATGGATTTGTAAAGGGGAACCGTTCGGAGGGAAACACCATATATTTT. Its protein product is CASSIDGFVKGNRSEGNTIYF.

V is TRBV28 and J is TRBJ2-7; D is unclear. CDR1 is MDHEN, CDR2 SYDVKM, per germline. The CDR3 spans 12 residues. V was trimmed by 5 bases and J by 1 base, leaving 6 bases between them. The CDR3 reads CASSIQSYEQYF. DNA for the CDR3: TGTGCCAGCAGTATACAATCCTACGAGCAGTACTTC.

The chain joins TRBV5-6 to TRBJ2-7, with TRBD2 matching 14 bases. Matching the DNA end better, TRBJ2-1 makes the J call doubtful. Germline CDR1 SGHDT, CDR2 YYEEEE. The CDR3 covers 18 residues. Here the CDR3 reads CASSTGTSGRRVGNEQFF. In nucleotides, the CDR3 is TGTGCCAGCAGCACCGGGACTAGCGGGAGAAGGGTTGGAAATGAGCAGTTCTTC.

This rearrangement joins TRBV6-5 to TRBJ1-1; possible D gene TRBD1, 5 bases. This CDR3 has 13 amino acids. CDR1 is MNHEY and CDR2 is SVGAGI in the germline V gene. The V end lost 2 bases, the J end lost 6 bases, and 10 bases lay between the germline ends. CDR3: CASSYGGIPEAFF. The CDR3 DNA follows: TGTGCCAGCAGTTACGGGGGAATCCCTGAAGCTTTCTTT.

This clonotype has a handful of counts. The chain links TRBV30 to TRBJ1-2, with TRBD1 matching over 9 bases. The CDR3 loop spans 13 amino acids. The V gene end was trimmed by 3 bases and the J gene end by 8 bases; junction bases not matched to a gene: 7. Germline CDR1 reads GTSNPN; CDR2 reads SVGIG (reference sequence). CDR3: CAWSRDRERGYTF. The DNA of the CDR3 is TGTGCCTGGAGCCGGGACAGGGAACGGGGCTACACCTTC.

This clonotype has more than one count but fewer than ten. The rearrangement joins TRBV6-5 to TRBJ2-7, with TRBD1 identical over 7 bases. The CDR3 covers 14 residues. With 6 bases clipped from V and 2 bases from J, the junction kept 7 bases outside the gene matches. In germline, CDR1 is MNHEY, CDR2 SVGAGI. Here the CDR3 DNA reads TGTGCCAGCAGAGCCGGGACAGACACCTACGAGCAGTACTTC. It codes for CASRAGTDTYEQYF.

The rearrangement links TRBV7-2 to TRBJ2-2, with a weak D call TRBD1 (6 bases). Germline V gene data show CDR1 as SGHTA and CDR2 as FQGNSA. The V and J ends lost 5 bases and 1 base respectively, with 14 bases between them. This CDR3 contains 16 residues. In DNA form, the CDR3 reads TGTGCCAGCAGCCACAGAATACAGGGGAACACCGGGGAGCTGTTTTTT. Translation gives CASSHRIQGNTGELFF.

The rearrangement links TRBV19 to TRBJ2-6; 11 nucleotides agree with TRBD2. Per germline, CDR1 LNHDA and CDR2 SQIVND (reference sequence). V dropped 3 bases and J dropped 3; count of bases not matched to a gene: 4. There are 17 residues in the CDR3. The CDR3 region has the DNA TGTGCCAGTAGTATTGGTCTAGCGGGAGGTGGGGCCAACGTCCTGACTTTC. This gives the protein CASSIGLAGGGANVLTF.

In its sample, this clonotype was seen a few times. This chain uses TRBV12-3 or TRBV12-4 with TRBJ1-3, with D tentatively TRBD1 (6 bases). The CDR3 loop spans 15 amino acids. V gave up 4 bases and J gave up 3 bases, with 13 bases separating them. In DNA form, the CDR3 reads TGTGCCAGCAGTTCAGGGGTCGCAGGTGGAAACACCATATATTTT. Residues: CASSSGVAGGNTIYF.

V usage is TRBV28 and J usage is TRBJ2-7, with a weak D call TRBD2 (5 bases). V dropped 5 bases and J dropped 6 bases, with 11 bases sitting between them. The germline V gene encodes CDR1 MDHEN and CDR2 SYDVKM. There are 12 residues in the CDR3. In DNA form, the CDR3 reads TGTGCCAGCAGTACCACACGGGGCGAGCAGTACTTC. Translated: CASSTTRGEQYF. Full variable domain (rest looked up from reference TRBV28 and TRBJ2-7): DVKVTQSSRYLVKRTGEKVFLECVQDMDHENMFWYRQDPGLGLRLIYFSYDVKMKEKGDIPEGYSVSREKKERFSLILESASTNQTSMYLCASSTTRGEQYFGPGTRLTVT.

The gene calls are TRBV12-3 or TRBV12-4 and TRBJ1-1; the D gene is possibly TRBD1 (6 bases). Trimming stripped 4 bases from V and 4 bases from J, with 13 bases between. The CDR3 totals 14 residues. The CDR3 here is CASSSGETVTEAFF. CDR3 sequence (DNA): TGTGCCAGCAGTTCAGGGGAGACAGTCACTGAAGCTTTCTTT.

V and J are TRBV27 and TRBJ1-1; TRBD1 is a possible D gene (6 bases). CDR3 length equals 13 residues. Germline V gives CDR1 MNHEY, CDR2 SMNVEV (reference sequence). The ends were cut back, 7 bases at V and 5 bases at J, with 14 bases in the middle. This chain's CDR3 is CASKSQGMTEAFF. The DNA for the CDR3 is TGTGCCAGCAAGTCGCAGGGGATGACTGAAGCTTTCTTT.